What follows are 19 T cell receptor beta chains derived from one specimen sequenced in a study of monozygotic twins with inflammatory bowel disease. TCRdb reanalyzed the 5' RACE reads, giving one entry per CDR3 protein sequence and no DNA. The sample table includes 300,000 to 350,000 distinct CDR3 sequences. The sample comprised blood. Receptor source: a human donor with ulcerative colitis or Crohn's disease, or a healthy co-twin of an affected twin (not recorded which).

The chain links TRBV4-3 to TRBJ2-2; TCRdb gives TRBD1 as the D gene, but with no DNA this cannot be confirmed. Per the germline V gene, CDR1 is LGHNA and CDR2 is YSLEER. The CDR3 length is 15 residues. The CDR3 loop reads CASSQDWTGSGELFF.

V usage is TRBV7-8 and J usage is TRBJ2-1; absent DNA, TCRdb's TRBD2 call cannot be checked. The CDR3 runs 13 residues. CDR1 and CDR2 (germline): SGHVS, FQNEAQ. CDR3 sequence reads: CASSPAGWHEQFF.

This sequence joins TRBV4-1 and TRBJ2-2; absent DNA, TCRdb's TRBD1 call cannot be checked. The CDR3 extends over 16 amino acids. The V gene's germline CDR1 is MGHRA and CDR2 YSYEKL. The CDR3 loop is CASGIRDRVTSGELFF.

The chain is built from TRBV4-1 and TRBJ2-5; TCRdb selects TRBD2, and the lack of DNA leaves this call unchecked. CDR1 and CDR2 (germline): MGHRA, YSYEKL. The CDR3 loop spans 14 amino acids. CDR3 sequence: CASSQGAGQETQYF.

This chain links TRBV7-9 with TRBJ1-1; no DNA is available, so the TRBD1 call from TCRdb remains unchecked. The germline gives CDR1 SEHNR, CDR2 FQNEAQ (reference sequence). There are 17 residues in the CDR3. CDR3 amino acids: CASSLVDGGLRNTEAFF.

The chain joins TRBV28 to TRBJ2-5; the D call from TCRdb, TRBD2, cannot be confirmed without DNA. From germline, CDR1 is MDHEN and CDR2 SYDVKM. This CDR3 has 15 residues. This chain's CDR3 is CASSPWTSGGETQYF.

The chain joins TRBV7-2 to TRBJ1-2. The CDR3 contains 13 residues. The germline V gene has CDR1 SGHTA and CDR2 FQGNSA. The chain's CDR3 is CASSRTEWYGYTF.

J is TRBJ1-5 and V is TRBV19; TCRdb selects TRBD1, and the lack of DNA leaves this call unchecked. Germline CDR1 LNHDA, CDR2 SQIVND (reference sequence). The CDR3 length is 15 residues. CDR3 protein: CASSIIGQSNQPQHF.

The chain links TRBV20-1 to TRBJ2-3; the TCRdb D gene call, TRBD1, has no DNA to confirm it. The CDR3 totals 15 residues. Per the germline V gene, CDR1 is DFQATT and CDR2 is SNEGSKA (reference sequence). CDR3 protein: CSAIRRGSSTDTQYF.

This chain connects TRBV5-5 to TRBJ2-2; TCRdb indicates TRBD1, and absent DNA this call remains unverified. This CDR3 is 15 amino acids long. Germline CDR1 is SGHKS and CDR2 is YYEKEE (reference sequence). The CDR3 protein is CASSRTRGGTGELFF.

The rearrangement uses TRBV6-5 and TRBJ2-1; no DNA is available, so the TRBD2 call from TCRdb remains unchecked. This CDR3 region has 13 residues. Germline V gene lookup returns CDR1 MNHEY and CDR2 SVGAGI. This CDR3 is CASRGPSTNEQFF.

The rearrangement joins TRBV6-5 to TRBJ2-5. Germline CDR1 MNHEY, CDR2 SVGAGI. The CDR3 is made up of 13 amino acids. CDR3 sequence: CASSYRLGETQYF.

This chain connects TRBV12-3 or TRBV12-4 to TRBJ2-7. This CDR3 has 13 residues. The CDR3 protein is CASRPDLTNEQYF.

The J gene is TRBJ1-6, the V gene TRBV5-5; absent DNA, TCRdb's TRBD1 call cannot be checked. Germline-derived CDR1 and CDR2 are SGHKS and YYEKEE (reference sequence). This CDR3 comprises 15 residues. CDR3 in amino acids: CASSLAPDPGSPLHF.

The gene calls are TRBV27 and TRBJ1-5; the TCRdb D gene call, TRBD1, has no DNA to confirm it. This CDR3 region has 13 residues. Germline CDR1 reads MNHEY; CDR2 reads SMNVEV (reference sequence). CDR3: CASSLWGNQPQHF.

The chain is built from TRBV29-1 and TRBJ2-7. The germline V gene encodes CDR1 SQVTM and CDR2 ANQGSEA. CDR3 length equals 14 residues. The CDR3 reads CSVSENRDSYEQYF.

V usage is TRBV18 and J usage is TRBJ2-7; the D call of TRBD1 rests on TCRdb alone, since no DNA is present to check it. There are 13 residues in the CDR3. Germline loops: CDR1 KGHSH, CDR2 LQKENI. CDR3 sequence reads: CASSTGESYEQYF.

The chain links TRBV18 to TRBJ2-7. CDR3 length: 13 amino acids. CDR1 and CDR2 from the germline V gene are KGHSH and LQKENI. The CDR3 spells CASSPSGLYEQYF.

The chain links TRBV7-8 to TRBJ2-7. The germline V gene has CDR1 SGHVS and CDR2 FQNEAQ. The CDR3 covers 13 residues. The CDR3 protein is CASSPSRKYEQYF.